The 24 T cell receptor beta chains presented below share a single source sample, sequenced in a study of beta chain features in type 1 diabetes. Expressed TCRB transcripts were sequenced because the isolated RNA had all been reverse transcribed beforehand. TCRdb's table, derived via immunoSEQ multiplex PCR, lists solely in-frame clones and lacks some. The sample shows a few hundred thousand clones, about 15% of them seen only once. Material for sequencing was naive CD4+ T cells from blood. Every receptor here comes from a woman aged 18-29 years in good health.

The rearrangement links TRBV25-1 to TRBJ2-7; 7 nucleotides align to TRBD1. Per the germline V gene, CDR1 is MGHDK and CDR2 is SYGVNS. V was clipped by 4 bases and J by 6 bases; unmatched bases: 12. The CDR3 totals 15 residues. The CDR3 loop is CASSGDNRGKREQYF. CDR3 coding DNA: TGTGCCAGCAGTGGGGATAACAGGGGAAAGCGCGAGCAGTACTTC.

The chain recombines TRBV10-3 with TRBJ1-1; no clear D gene. The CDR3 covers 15 residues. Trimming removed 0 bases from V and 6 bases from J, with 14 bases in between. Germline lookup yields CDR1 ENHRY and CDR2 SYGVKD. Here the CDR3 reads CAISESIGSRAEAFF. The CDR3 nucleotides are TGTGCCATCAGTGAGTCGATAGGGAGTAGGGCTGAAGCTTTCTTT.

V is TRBV30 and J is TRBJ2-5; weak D call: TRBD2 (6 bases). The CDR3 runs to 14 residues. The germline gives CDR1 GTSNPN, CDR2 SVGIG (reference sequence). Trimming shortened V by 4 bases and J by 5 bases, and 17 bases separated the two germline ends. The DNA of the CDR3 is TGTGCCTGGACTCAGACTAGTCCAGTGGAGACCCAGTACTTC. As protein: CAWTQTSPVETQYF.

This clone was counted only a few times. The chain combines TRBV5-1 with TRBJ1-2; D is ambiguous. Germline V gene lookup returns CDR1 SGHRS and CDR2 YFSETQ. V lost 1 base to trimming and J lost 2 bases, with 3 bases between them. CDR3 length equals 12 residues. This CDR3 is CASSLQNYGYTF. The CDR3 nucleotides are TGCGCCAGCAGCTTGCAGAACTATGGCTACACCTTC. The variable domain in full, completed from reference TRBV5-1 and TRBJ1-2, reads KAGVTQTPRYLIKTRGQQVTLSCSPISGHRSVSWYQQTPGQGLQFLFEYFSETQRNKGNFPGRFSGRQFSNSRSEMNVSTLELGDSALYLCASSLQNYGYTFGSGTRLTVV.

Only a few counts were recorded for this clone. Other DNA sequences in this specimen translate into the identical CDR3. The V and J genes are TRBV30 and TRBJ2-1; D ambiguous. Trimming cost V 0 bases and J 5 bases, with 8 bases left between them. The germline V gene encodes CDR1 GTSNPN and CDR2 SVGIG (reference sequence). This CDR3 contains 13 residues. The CDR3 coding sequence is TGTGCCTGGAGTGTACTGGTGGACAATGAGCAGTTCTTC. Translating it yields CAWSVLVDNEQFF.

This chain joins TRBV15 and TRBJ2-5; 7 bases agree with TRBD2. CDR3 length: 14 amino acids. J gave up 5 bases and V 0 bases, and 3 bases lay outside the gene matches. The V gene's germline CDR1 is LNHNV and CDR2 YYDKDF (reference sequence). The CDR3 nucleotides read TGTGCCACCAGCAGAGAAGCGGGAAGGGAGACCCAGTACTTC. This encodes CATSREAGRETQYF.

The rearrangement joins TRBV29-1 to TRBJ2-3; 7 nucleotides align to TRBD2. The germline V gene encodes CDR1 SQVTM and CDR2 ANQGSEA. The V and J ends lost 6 bases and 7 bases, in that order; junction bases with no gene match: 16. The CDR3 extends over 15 amino acids. This CDR3 reads CSVTLRGVMRNTQYF. The CDR3 nucleotides read TGCAGCGTCACCCTTCGGGGGGTTATGCGTAATACGCAGTATTTT.

V and J are TRBV7-9 and TRBJ2-6; 11 bases align to TRBD2. Per germline, CDR1 SEHNR and CDR2 FQNEAQ (reference sequence). This CDR3 is 18 amino acids long. CDR3 in amino acids: CAANPFSGRAEGANVLTF. The CDR3, as DNA: TGTGCTGCCAATCCGTTTAGCGGGAGGGCGGAAGGGGCCAACGTCCTGACTTTC.

This clone has a handful of counts. The rearrangement uses TRBV7-2 and TRBJ2-1; 13 nucleotides align to TRBD2. Germline CDR1 is SGHTA and CDR2 is FQGNSA. J gave up 8 bases and V 6 bases, and 19 bases lay outside the gene matches. The CDR3 length is 19 residues. CDR3 nucleotide sequence: TGTGCCAGCAGACGCACCGGGACTAGCGGGATGGTTTTCCCCCATGAGCAGTTCTTC. Its translation is CASRRTGTSGMVFPHEQFF.

This clone was picked up a small number of times. The chain joins TRBV7-9 to TRBJ2-3; possible D gene TRBD2, 6 bases. Trimming took 4 bases from V and 0 from J, leaving 11 bases between them. Germline CDR1 SEHNR, CDR2 FQNEAQ (reference sequence). This CDR3 has 15 amino acids. The CDR3 loop reads CASSSRDSSTDTQYF. CDR3 bases: TGTGCCAGCAGCTCGCGGGACTCTAGCACAGATACGCAGTATTTT.

This clone was seen a few times. The chain links TRBV4-3 to TRBJ1-2, with a tentative D call TRBD1 (6 bases). The ends were cut back, 3 bases at V and 6 bases at J, with 8 bases in the middle. The length of the CDR3 is 12 residues. The germline CDR1 and CDR2 sequences are LGHNA and YSLEER. As DNA, the CDR3 is TGCGCCAGCAGCCACAGGGGTAATGGCTACACCTTC. Translated: CASSHRGNGYTF.

This clone was seen more than once but under ten times. The V gene is TRBV7-6, the J gene TRBJ1-5, with a weak D call TRBD1 (5 bases). V lost 2 bases to trimming and J lost 7 bases, with 12 bases between them. This CDR3 is built from 14 residues. The germline V gene has CDR1 SGHVS and CDR2 FNYEAQ. DNA of the CDR3: TGTGCCAGCAGCTTATCGACAGCTGCCCAGCCCCAGCATTTT. This sequence encodes CASSLSTAAQPQHF.

The chain employs TRBV28 and TRBJ1-2; TRBD1 agrees at 8 bases. Germline V lookup: CDR1 MDHEN, CDR2 SYDVKM. The CDR3 length is 15 residues. The ends lost 8 bases at V and 6 bases at J; junction bases unmatched: 14. CDR3 sequence reads: CASRDRGQGSNGYTF. The CDR3 region has the DNA TGTGCCAGCCGTGACCGAGGACAGGGAAGTAATGGCTACACCTTC.

The chain couples TRBV6-5 to TRBJ2-3, with TRBD1 identical over 7 bases. Germline V CDR1 and CDR2: MNHEY, SVGAGI. The ends lost 2 bases at V and 4 bases at J; junction bases unmatched: 6. CDR3 length: 15 amino acids. In DNA form, the CDR3 reads TGTGCCAGCAGTTACGGAGACAGGGCGGCAGATACGCAGTATTTT. This gives the protein CASSYGDRAADTQYF.

This clone was observed a single time. The CDR3 protein is CASSPYRGGEQFF. The CDR3 DNA follows: TGTGCCAGCAGCCCCTACCGCGGAGGGGAGCAGTTCTTC. V usage is TRBV7-2 and J usage is TRBJ2-1, with D possibly being TRBD2 (6 bases). CDR1 is SGHTA and CDR2 is FQGNSA in the germline V gene. The CDR3 is 13 amino acids. Trimming took off 5 bases at V and 10 bases at J, with 15 bases between the two ends.

In its sample, this clone was seen once. J is TRBJ2-7 and V is TRBV28, with 9 bases matching TRBD2. Germline V gives CDR1 MDHEN, CDR2 SYDVKM. The J segment lost 2 bases and the V segment lost 6 bases, leaving 5 bases of the junction unmatched. The CDR3 runs to 14 residues. CDR3 in amino acids: CASRAGGPPYEQYF. CDR3 coding DNA: TGTGCCAGCAGGGCGGGAGGGCCTCCCTACGAGCAGTACTTC.

V is TRBV28 and J is TRBJ1-2, with D possibly being TRBD1 (5 bases). The CDR3 loop spans 14 amino acids. The V gene lost 3 bases and the J gene lost 5 bases, with 13 bases spanning the gap. Germline CDR1 reads MDHEN; CDR2 reads SYDVKM. For the CDR3, the DNA is TGTGCCAGCAGTTTGTCCGAACGGGGGTATGGCTACACCTTC. Its translation is CASSLSERGYGYTF.

CDR3 sequence reads: CASNGAGRTDTQYF. Here the CDR3 DNA reads TGTGCCAGCAATGGGGCGGGACGCACAGATACGCAGTATTTT. The chain joins TRBV7-6 to TRBJ2-3; TRBD2 might be the D (6 bases). This CDR3 comprises 14 residues. CDR1 is SGHVS and CDR2 is FNYEAQ in the germline V gene. Trimming stripped 7 bases from V and 1 base from J, with 12 bases between. Drawing the rest from reference TRBV7-6 and TRBJ2-3, the complete variable domain is GAGVSQSPRYKVTKRGQDVALRCDPISGHVSLYWYRQALGQGPEFLTYFNYEAQQDKSGLPNDRFSAERPEGSISTLTIQRTEQRDSAMYRCASNGAGRTDTQYFGPGTRLTVL.

This clone came up a few times. The rearrangement links TRBV29-1 to TRBJ2-3, with 9 bases fitting TRBD2. Per the germline V gene, CDR1 is SQVTM and CDR2 is ANQGSEA. V lost 0 bases and J lost 5; bases outside the gene matches: 6. The CDR3 has 15 residues. The CDR3, as DNA: TGCAGCGTTGAAGACTCTCTACTAGCGGGAGATACGCAGTATTTT. The encoded protein is CSVEDSLLAGDTQYF.

This clone was counted between two and nine times. This rearrangement joins TRBV11-2 to TRBJ2-7; D is ambiguous. Trimming cost V 1 base and J 5 bases, with 9 bases left between them. CDR3 length equals 13 residues. The germline CDR1 and CDR2 sequences are SGHAT and FQNNGV. CDR3 coding DNA: TGTGCCAGCAGCTTAGGCTACGTGAACGAGCAGTACTTC. This sequence encodes CASSLGYVNEQYF.

This clone turned up a few times. The gene calls are TRBV29-1 and TRBJ2-4; 13 nucleotides line up with TRBD2. The CDR3 covers 16 residues. In germline, CDR1 is SQVTM, CDR2 ANQGSEA. V shed 1 base and J 2 bases; nucleotides not matched to a gene: 2. CDR3 sequence: CSVEGTSGSTKNIQYF. The CDR3 DNA sequence: TGCAGCGTTGAAGGGACTAGCGGGAGTACCAAAAACATTCAGTACTTC.

A few counts support this clone. CDR3 DNA: TGTGCCAGCAGCTTAACTGTAGTATCTGGTGAGCAGTTCTTC. Amino acids: CASSLTVVSGEQFF. V usage is TRBV7-9 and J usage is TRBJ2-1; no definite D call. V was pared by 2 bases and J by 9 bases, with 14 bases between. The CDR3 runs 14 residues. Germline-derived CDR1 and CDR2 are SEHNR and FQNEAQ (reference sequence).

The V call is TRBV2, the J call TRBJ2-1; tentative D call: TRBD2 (6 bases). The CDR3 extends over 13 amino acids. Germline CDR1 is SNHLY and CDR2 is FYNNEI. Trimming left V 7 bases short and J 4 bases short, with 11 bases between. DNA of the CDR3: TGTGCCAGCACTAGCGACCCATACAATGAGCAGTTCTTC. Its translation: CASTSDPYNEQFF.

There are a few counts of this clone. The chain is built from TRBV5-6 and TRBJ2-5, with no clear D. CDR1 and CDR2 (germline): SGHDT, YYEEEE. V lost 4 bases, J lost 3 bases, and 13 bases lay in between. The CDR3 runs to 14 residues. The CDR3 here is CASSPTPQEETQYF. The DNA of the CDR3 is TGTGCCAGCAGCCCCACCCCGCAGGAAGAGACCCAGTACTTC.